Here is one TCR beta chain with its context. RNA in amounts of about 0.45 to 1 ug was reverse transcribed with random hexamers. Amplification of TCR beta CDR3 by immunoSEQ multiplex PCR spanned 54 Vbeta and 13 Jbeta. Each CDR3 protein is one row after TCRdb ran MiXCR on the immunoSEQ multiplex PCR reads. The sample lists around 130,000 distinct CDR3 sequences, under 95% occurring once. Germline loops: CDR1 SQVTM, CDR2 ANQGSEA. The CDR3 runs 14 residues. V was shortened by 3 bases and J by 3 bases, with 14 bases between the two germline ends. This sample was included in a study of CD8 T cells in Susac syndrome. Sequencing of TCR beta was performed on blood CD8+ T cells and on blood CD4+ T cells.

The chain has TRBV29-1 and TRBJ1-2; D ambiguous. The sample was CD8+ T cells from PBMCs. The clonotype was recovered from a human donor with multiple sclerosis. CDR3 sequence (DNA): TGCAGCGTTGATCGCGGAAGAGAGTACTATGGCTACACCTTC. Amino acid sequence: CSVDRGREYYGYTF.